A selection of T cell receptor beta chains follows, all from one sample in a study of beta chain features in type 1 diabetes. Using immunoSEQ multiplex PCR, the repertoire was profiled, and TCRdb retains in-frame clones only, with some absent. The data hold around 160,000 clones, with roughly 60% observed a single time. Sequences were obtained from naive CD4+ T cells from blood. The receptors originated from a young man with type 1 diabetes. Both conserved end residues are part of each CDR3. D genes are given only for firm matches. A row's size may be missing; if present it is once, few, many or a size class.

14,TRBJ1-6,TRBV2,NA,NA,CASSEPGLDSPLHF,TGTGCCAGCAGTGAACCGGGTTTAGATTCACCCCTCCACTTT
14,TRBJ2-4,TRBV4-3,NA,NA,CASSQEGQRDIQYF,TGCGCCAGCAGCCAAGAAGGTCAGAGAGACATTCAGTACTTC
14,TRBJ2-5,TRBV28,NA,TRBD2,CASSRGLAMETQYF,TGTGCCAGCAGTCGGGGACTAGCGATGGAGACCCAGTACTTC
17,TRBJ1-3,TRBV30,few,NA,CAWSGVRTSYSGNTIYF,TGTGCCTGGAGTGGAGTACGGACATCTTACTCTGGAAACACCATATATTTT
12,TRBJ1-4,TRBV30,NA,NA,CAYTGANEKLFF,TGTGCCTACACGGGAGCTAATGAAAAACTGTTTTTT
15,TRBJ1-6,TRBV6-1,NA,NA,CASSELRVINSPLHF,TGTGCCAGCAGTGAGCTCAGGGTGATCAATTCACCCCTCCACTTT
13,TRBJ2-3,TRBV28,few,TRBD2,CASYSGATDTQYF,TGTGCCAGCTATAGCGGGGCCACAGATACGCAGTATTTT
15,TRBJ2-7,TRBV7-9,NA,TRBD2,CASSPRPGRDTEKYF,TGTGCCAGCAGCCCGAGGCCTGGGAGGGATACAGAGAAGTACTTC
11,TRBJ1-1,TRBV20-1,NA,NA,CSASRQTEAFF,TGCAGTGCTTCCCGACAGACTGAAGCTTTCTTT
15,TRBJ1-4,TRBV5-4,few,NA,CASSLGAVPEEKLFF,TGTGCCAGCAGCTTGGGCGCCGTCCCCGAAGAAAAACTGTTTTTT
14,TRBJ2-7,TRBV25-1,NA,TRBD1,CASSAGTGTYEQYF,TGTGCCAGCAGTGCTGGGACAGGGACCTACGAGCAGTACTTC
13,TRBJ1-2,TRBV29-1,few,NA,CSVEEWLGSGYTF,TGCAGCGTTGAAGAGTGGTTGGGTAGCGGCTACACCTTC
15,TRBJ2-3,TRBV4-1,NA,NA,CASSQVEDDTDTQYF,TGCGCCAGCAGCCAAGTTGAGGACGACACAGATACGCAGTATTTT
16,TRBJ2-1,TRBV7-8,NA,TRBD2,CASSLGLAGVYNEQFF,TGTGCCAGCAGCTTAGGCCTAGCGGGGGTTTACAATGAGCAGTTCTTC